This TCR beta chain was observed in a study of CD8+CD57+ T cells in acquired aplastic anemia. For CDR3 and TCR beta VDJ profiling, genomic DNA was the template used. Each CDR3 protein is one row after TCRdb ran MiXCR on the reads. The repertoire has just over 400,000 distinct CDR3 sequences, under 80% of them found once; the top ten carry under 5%. The table lists this clonotype with many counts. Antigen unknown. Study results and limitations: Both patients and controls carried the same twenty-nine CD8+ CDR3 sequences.

Germline V gene sequence: CDR1 DFQATT, CDR2 SNEGSKA (reference sequence). The CDR3 has 13 amino acids. V trimming: 3 bases; J trimming: 5 bases; junction bases outside the gene matches: 5. The clonotype originates from a human donor in good health, serving as a control. Sequencing was performed on sorted CD4+, CD8+, or CD8+CD57+ T cells (not recorded which) from PBMCs. The J gene is TRBJ1-1, the V gene TRBV20-1, with TRBD1 matching over 8 bases. CDR3 loop: CSASGQGRTEAFF. CDR3 bases: TGCAGTGCTAGCGGACAGGGAAGGACTGAAGCTTTCTTT.